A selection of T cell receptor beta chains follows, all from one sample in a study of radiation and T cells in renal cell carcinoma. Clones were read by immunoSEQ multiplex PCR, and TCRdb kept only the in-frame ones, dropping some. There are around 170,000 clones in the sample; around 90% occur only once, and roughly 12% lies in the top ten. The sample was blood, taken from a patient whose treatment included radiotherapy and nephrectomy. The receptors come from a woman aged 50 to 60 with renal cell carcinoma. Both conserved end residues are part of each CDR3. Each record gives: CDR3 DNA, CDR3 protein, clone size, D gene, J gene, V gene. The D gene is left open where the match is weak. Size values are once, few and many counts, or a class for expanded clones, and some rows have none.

cdr3_nt: TGTGCCAGTAGTATGAGGTTCGAGGGGCTTCGTAATTCACCCCTCCACTTT
cdr3_aa: CASSMRFEGLRNSPLHF
clone_size: .
d_call: .
j_call: TRBJ1-6
v_call: TRBV19

cdr3_nt: TGTGCTAGCAGCCCCTTGACAGGGACGGCCTACGAGCAGTACTTC
cdr3_aa: CASSPLTGTAYEQYF
clone_size: .
d_call: TRBD1
j_call: TRBJ2-7
v_call: TRBV7-7

cdr3_nt: TGTGCCAGTACCCTTCATGGGGAGGCCCGCGGGGAGCTGTTTTTT
cdr3_aa: CASTLHGEARGELFF
clone_size: .
d_call: .
j_call: TRBJ2-2
v_call: TRBV19

cdr3_nt: TGTGCCAGTAGTACGATTCCGGGACAGGGAGGATATGGCTACACCTTC
cdr3_aa: CASSTIPGQGGYGYTF
clone_size: .
d_call: TRBD1
j_call: TRBJ1-2
v_call: TRBV19

cdr3_nt: TGTGCCAGCAGGCTAGCGGGTGATGAGCAGTTCTTC
cdr3_aa: CASRLAGDEQFF
clone_size: .
d_call: TRBD2
j_call: TRBJ2-1
v_call: TRBV18

cdr3_nt: TGTGCCAGCAGCTTATCGACAGTTATCTACGAGCAGTACTTC
cdr3_aa: CASSLSTVIYEQYF
clone_size: .
d_call: .
j_call: TRBJ2-7
v_call: TRBV7-9

cdr3_nt: TGTGCCAGTAGGACCGGTGGGACGGGAGACGGAGAGACCCAGTACTTC
cdr3_aa: CASRTGGTGDGETQYF
clone_size: .
d_call: .
j_call: TRBJ2-5
v_call: TRBV19

cdr3_nt: TGCAGCGTCGGGAGCGGACAGGGGTATGGCTACACCTTC
cdr3_aa: CSVGSGQGYGYTF
clone_size: .
d_call: TRBD1
j_call: TRBJ1-2
v_call: TRBV29-1

cdr3_nt: TGTGCCAGCAGCTTAGGACAGGGCATTAGCACAGATACGCAGTATTTT
cdr3_aa: CASSLGQGISTDTQYF
clone_size: .
d_call: TRBD1
j_call: TRBJ2-3
v_call: TRBV7-8

cdr3_nt: TGCGCCAGCAGCCATGACACAGGGGGCTTGGAGACCCAGTACTTC
cdr3_aa: CASSHDTGGLETQYF
clone_size: .
d_call: TRBD1
j_call: TRBJ2-5
v_call: TRBV4-1

cdr3_nt: TGTGCCAGCAGAAAGGACAGGTTTCGGAATTCACCCCTCCACTTT
cdr3_aa: CASRKDRFRNSPLHF
clone_size: .
d_call: TRBD1
j_call: TRBJ1-6
v_call: TRBV6-5

cdr3_nt: TGTGCCAGCACCCGACAGGGGAACAATGAGCAGTTCTTC
cdr3_aa: CASTRQGNNEQFF
clone_size: .
d_call: TRBD1
j_call: TRBJ2-1
v_call: TRBV25-1

cdr3_nt: TGTGCCAGCAGCTTCCCCATACAGGGGACCCTTAGCTATGGCTACACCTTC
cdr3_aa: CASSFPIQGTLSYGYTF
clone_size: .
d_call: TRBD1
j_call: TRBJ1-2
v_call: TRBV5-6

cdr3_nt: TGCGCCAGCAGCTTGGGACAGGGGGCTCTTTCTGGCGCTGAAGCTTTCTTT
cdr3_aa: CASSLGQGALSGAEAFF
clone_size: once
d_call: TRBD1
j_call: TRBJ1-1
v_call: TRBV5-1

cdr3_nt: TGTGCCAGCAGCTTCCTTGGAAATTCACCCCTCCACTTT
cdr3_aa: CASSFLGNSPLHF
clone_size: .
d_call: .
j_call: TRBJ1-6
v_call: TRBV7-6

cdr3_nt: TGTGCCAGCAGCCGGGCCAGACAAAGTTCCTACGAGCAGTACTTC
cdr3_aa: CASSRARQSSYEQYF
clone_size: .
d_call: .
j_call: TRBJ2-7
v_call: TRBV7-8

cdr3_nt: TGTGCCATCAGCCTAGCGAACACTGAAGCTTTCTTT
cdr3_aa: CAISLANTEAFF
clone_size: few
d_call: .
j_call: TRBJ1-1
v_call: TRBV10-3

cdr3_nt: TGTGCCAGCTCAGCGTTAGATGAGCAGTTCTTC
cdr3_aa: CASSALDEQFF
clone_size: .
d_call: .
j_call: TRBJ2-1
v_call: TRBV18

cdr3_nt: TGTGCTAGTGGTGCGAGGGGGGGTTTTGATACGCAGTATTTT
cdr3_aa: CASGARGGFDTQYF
clone_size: .
d_call: .
j_call: TRBJ2-3
v_call: TRBV12-5

cdr3_nt: TGTGCCAGTATCGCGGACAGGGGCAACCCGAACACTGAAGCTTTCTTT
cdr3_aa: CASIADRGNPNTEAFF
clone_size: .
d_call: TRBD1
j_call: TRBJ1-1
v_call: TRBV19

cdr3_nt: TGTGCCAGCACTGGGTATAGCAATCAGCCCCAGCATTTT
cdr3_aa: CASTGYSNQPQHF
clone_size: .
d_call: .
j_call: TRBJ1-5
v_call: TRBV6-6

cdr3_nt: TGTGCCAGCAGCTCAATCAGGGGAAGCCAAGAGACCCAGTACTTC
cdr3_aa: CASSSIRGSQETQYF
clone_size: .
d_call: .
j_call: TRBJ2-5
v_call: TRBV7-9

cdr3_nt: TGTGCCAGCAGCTTCGACAGGGCAGGCACAGATACGCAGTATTTT
cdr3_aa: CASSFDRAGTDTQYF
clone_size: .
d_call: TRBD1
j_call: TRBJ2-3
v_call: TRBV7-2

cdr3_nt: TGTGCCAGCAGTTATTTGGGAAGCACAGATACGCAGTATTTT
cdr3_aa: CASSYLGSTDTQYF
clone_size: .
d_call: .
j_call: TRBJ2-3
v_call: TRBV6-6

cdr3_nt: TGTGCCAGCAGTGATCTGTCGGGTTTTGGAAACACCATATATTTT
cdr3_aa: CASSDLSGFGNTIYF
clone_size: .
d_call: .
j_call: TRBJ1-3
v_call: TRBV2

cdr3_nt: TGTGCCAGTAGACCCGGGACAGGGGGCCGCACTGAAGCTTTCTTT
cdr3_aa: CASRPGTGGRTEAFF
clone_size: .
d_call: TRBD1
j_call: TRBJ1-1
v_call: TRBV19

cdr3_nt: TGTGCCAGCAGTCCGGGACTAGGGGGGTACAATGAGCAGTTCTTC
cdr3_aa: CASSPGLGGYNEQFF
clone_size: .
d_call: TRBD2
j_call: TRBJ2-1
v_call: TRBV6-6

cdr3_nt: TGTGCCAGCAGCTATGGACTAGATGGGGTCCTGAAACAGTTCTTC
cdr3_aa: CASSYGLDGVLKQFF
clone_size: .
d_call: TRBD2
j_call: TRBJ2-1
v_call: TRBV7-9

cdr3_nt: TGTGCCAGCAAAGAACAGGTCTCAGGAAACACCATATATTTT
cdr3_aa: CASKEQVSGNTIYF
clone_size: .
d_call: .
j_call: TRBJ1-3
v_call: TRBV6-5

cdr3_nt: TGTGCCACCAGCAGAGACCAACCAGGGAAGGGGGAGCAGTACTTC
cdr3_aa: CATSRDQPGKGEQYF
clone_size: .
d_call: .
j_call: TRBJ2-7
v_call: TRBV15

cdr3_nt: TGTGCCAGTAGCCTGTACACTGAAGCTTTCTTT
cdr3_aa: CASSLYTEAFF
clone_size: .
d_call: .
j_call: TRBJ1-1
v_call: TRBV19

cdr3_nt: TGTGCCAGCAGCTTGGGTCAGAACAATGAGCAGTTCTTC
cdr3_aa: CASSLGQNNEQFF
clone_size: .
d_call: .
j_call: TRBJ2-1
v_call: TRBV7-6

cdr3_nt: TGTGCCAGCAGTTACGAGCGCGGGGGACACAATGAGCAGTTCTTC
cdr3_aa: CASSYERGGHNEQFF
clone_size: .
d_call: TRBD2
j_call: TRBJ2-1
v_call: TRBV6-5

cdr3_nt: TGCGCCAGCAGCTTCTTTGGGGGGAATGAGCAGTTCTTC
cdr3_aa: CASSFFGGNEQFF
clone_size: .
d_call: .
j_call: TRBJ2-1
v_call: TRBV5-1

cdr3_nt: TGTGCCAGCAGCCGGTGGACAGACTCCTATAATTCACCCCTCCACTTT
cdr3_aa: CASSRWTDSYNSPLHF
clone_size: .
d_call: .
j_call: TRBJ1-6
v_call: TRBV5-5

cdr3_nt: TGCAGCGAACGACTAGCGGGGGAGTACAATGAGCAGTTCTTC
cdr3_aa: CSERLAGEYNEQFF
clone_size: .
d_call: TRBD2
j_call: TRBJ2-1
v_call: TRBV29-1

cdr3_nt: TGTGCCAGCAGCTTAGTGGCTGGGGACACTGAAGCTTTCTTT
cdr3_aa: CASSLVAGDTEAFF
clone_size: .
d_call: .
j_call: TRBJ1-1
v_call: TRBV7-2

cdr3_nt: TGTGCCAGTAGCTTGAGGGGGGACTATGGCTACACCTTC
cdr3_aa: CASSLRGDYGYTF
clone_size: .
d_call: .
j_call: TRBJ1-2
v_call: TRBV19

cdr3_nt: TGTGCCAGCAGCCCTTCGGGACAGGGGGCTGGGCAGCCCCAGCATTTT
cdr3_aa: CASSPSGQGAGQPQHF
clone_size: once
d_call: TRBD1
j_call: TRBJ1-5
v_call: TRBV6-6

cdr3_nt: TGTGCCAGCAGCTTGGGGGGGCTGACAGGGGGCAGGCCCCTCCACTTT
cdr3_aa: CASSLGGLTGGRPLHF
clone_size: .
d_call: TRBD1
j_call: TRBJ1-6
v_call: TRBV5-4

cdr3_nt: TGTGCCAGCTCACCAGGAACAGGGGTCGGTGGAGCCGGGGAGCTGTTTTTT
cdr3_aa: CASSPGTGVGGAGELFF
clone_size: .
d_call: TRBD1
j_call: TRBJ2-2
v_call: TRBV18